The rows below give T cell receptor beta chains drawn from one sample of a study of T-cell reconstitution after alpha-beta-depleted transplantation in children. TCRdb reanalysed the PCR reads using MiXCR and keeps one entry per CDR3 protein. The sample holds about 600,000 distinct CDR3 sequences, about an eighth seen once. Here the sequenced sample was PBMCs, mostly from graft donor cells, taken 360 days after TCRalphabeta/CD19-depleted stem cell transplant. The receptors originated from a male patient aged 10-17 years who had a stem cell transplant for acute myeloid leukemia, so the T cells may come from the graft donor. The CDR3 runs from the conserved cysteine through the conserved F or W. D genes are given only for firm matches. Only part of the rows carry a size: once, few, many, or a class if the clone is expanded.

J gene: TRBJ2-7; V gene: TRBV20-1; D gene: -; clone size: few; CDR3 protein: CSASGAPSGAYEQYF; CDR3 DNA: TGCAGTGCTAGTGGCGCACCCTCCGGGGCCTACGAGCAGTACTTC
J gene: TRBJ2-3; V gene: TRBV2; D gene: TRBD2; clone size: -; CDR3 protein: CASLAGRTDTQYF; CDR3 DNA: TGTGCCAGCCTAGCGGGACGTACAGATACGCAGTATTTT
J gene: TRBJ2-1; V gene: TRBV7-6; D gene: -; clone size: few; CDR3 protein: CASSLGGVGATGNEQFF; CDR3 DNA: TGTGCCAGCAGCTTAGGAGGGGTTGGGGCGACGGGGAATGAGCAGTTCTTC
J gene: TRBJ1-5; V gene: TRBV12-3/TRBV12-4; D gene: TRBD1; clone size: -; CDR3 protein: CASSPGGENQPQHF; CDR3 DNA: TGTGCCAGCAGCCCAGGGGGGGAGAATCAGCCCCAGCATTTT
J gene: TRBJ2-2; V gene: TRBV10-3; D gene: -; clone size: few; CDR3 protein: CAISEASWLELFF; CDR3 DNA: TGTGCCATCAGTGAGGCCTCTTGGTTGGAGCTGTTTTTT
J gene: TRBJ2-7; V gene: TRBV7-9; D gene: -; clone size: few; CDR3 protein: CASSFVVRSGLVVYEQYF; CDR3 DNA: TGTGCCAGCAGCTTCGTAGTAAGATCAGGACTTGTCGTTTACGAGCAGTACTTC
J gene: TRBJ2-3; V gene: TRBV5-1; D gene: -; clone size: many; CDR3 protein: CASSLDAARGFTDTQYF; CDR3 DNA: TGCGCCAGCAGCTTGGATGCCGCGCGCGGGTTCACAGATACGCAGTATTTT
J gene: TRBJ2-3; V gene: TRBV20-1; D gene: -; clone size: -; CDR3 protein: CSALIAASTDTQYF; CDR3 DNA: TGCAGTGCTCTAATAGCGGCAAGCACAGATACGCAGTATTTT
J gene: TRBJ1-1; V gene: TRBV20-1; D gene: -; clone size: few; CDR3 protein: CSASWQLITEAFF; CDR3 DNA: TGCAGTGCTAGTTGGCAGCTCATCACTGAAGCTTTCTTT
J gene: TRBJ2-1; V gene: TRBV7-2; D gene: -; clone size: -; CDR3 protein: CASSLGPGEQFF; CDR3 DNA: TGTGCCAGCAGCTTAGGTCCTGGGGAGCAGTTCTTC
J gene: TRBJ1-4; V gene: TRBV28; D gene: -; clone size: -; CDR3 protein: CASSLYGPGRNEKLFF; CDR3 DNA: TGTGCCAGCAGTTTATATGGTCCAGGGAGGAATGAAAAACTGTTTTTT
J gene: TRBJ1-1; V gene: TRBV21-1; D gene: -; clone size: many; CDR3 protein: CASSKAGQGILTEAFF; CDR3 DNA: TGTGCCAGCAGCAAAGCCGGACAGGGTATCCTCACTGAAGCTTTCTTT
J gene: TRBJ2-7; V gene: TRBV20-1; D gene: -; clone size: -; CDR3 protein: CSARPLETPYEQYF; CDR3 DNA: TGCAGTGCTAGGCCCCTCGAGACTCCCTACGAGCAGTACTTC
J gene: TRBJ2-7; V gene: TRBV28; D gene: -; clone size: -; CDR3 protein: CASSLWDRPTYEQYF; CDR3 DNA: TGTGCCAGCAGTTTATGGGACAGACCTACCTACGAGCAGTACTTC